The rows below give T cell receptor beta chains drawn from one sample of a study of blood T cell repertoires in COVID-19. Profiling relied on immunoSEQ multiplex PCR, and the TCRdb table lists in-frame clones only, not all of them. This sample has approximately 440,000 clones, with roughly 87% found just once. Sequencing was carried out using PBMCs or T cells enriched from blood (not recorded which). The source is a man aged 18 to 30 who had recovered from COVID-19. Each CDR3 is given with its conserved first and last residue. D genes are given only for firm matches. Clone size, where shown, is once, few, many, or a class for clones that have expanded.

j_call v_call clone_size d_call cdr3_nt cdr3_aa
TRBJ1-2 TRBV6-5 NA TRBD1 TGTGCCAGCAACGACAGGGGATCTTGGGGCTACACCTTC CASNDRGSWGYTF
TRBJ2-1 TRBV5-5 NA NA TGTGCCAGCAGCTTGGCTCCGGGAGTAACCTACAATGAGCAGTTCTTC CASSLAPGVTYNEQFF
TRBJ1-5 TRBV3-1/TRBV3-2 few NA TGTGCCAGCAGCCAAGGGCAGGTTAGCAATCAGCCCCAGCATTTT CASSQGQVSNQPQHF
TRBJ2-7 TRBV18 NA TRBD1 TGTGCCAGCTCACCTAACAGGGGGGACGAGCAGTACTTC CASSPNRGDEQYF
TRBJ1-6 TRBV2 NA NA TGTGCCAGCTCACTGGGGGGGGGCCGCGTCTATAATTCACCCCTCCACTTT CASSLGGGRVYNSPLHF
TRBJ1-2 TRBV19 NA NA TGTGCCAGTAGTATAGGAACTCTGTATGGCTACACCTTC CASSIGTLYGYTF
TRBJ1-1 TRBV29-1 NA TRBD1 TGCAGCGTTTGTAACAGGGGGGACACTGAAGCTTTCTTT CSVCNRGDTEAFF
TRBJ1-1 TRBV5-1 NA NA TGCGCCAGCAGCTTGAATGGAGAGAACACTGAAGCTTTCTTT CASSLNGENTEAFF
TRBJ1-1 TRBV6-5 NA NA TGTGCCAGCAGCCTTCGGGGTGTCGCGAACACTGAAGCTTTCTTT CASSLRGVANTEAFF
TRBJ1-4 TRBV25-1 few NA TGTGCCAGCAGTGAGGAAGGGGCTAATGAAAAACTGTTTTTT CASSEEGANEKLFF
TRBJ2-5 TRBV12-5 NA NA TGTGCTAGCGCCGGGTACCCAAGGGAGACCCAGTACTTC CASAGYPRETQYF
TRBJ1-5 TRBV3-1/TRBV3-2 NA NA TGTGCCAGCACCGGCTCGGGGGGTCAGCCCCAGCATTTT CASTGSGGQPQHF
TRBJ1-1 TRBV19 few NA TGTGCCAGTAGTCTTGCTGTCGGAGCGAACACTGAAGCTTTCTTT CASSLAVGANTEAFF
TRBJ1-1 TRBV5-1 NA NA TGCGCCAGCAGCTTGGGGGCACTTCTGAACACTGAAGCTTTCTTT CASSLGALLNTEAFF
TRBJ1-2 TRBV5-6 NA NA TGTGCCAGCAGCTTGGGCGGGATCAACTATGGCTACACCTTC CASSLGGINYGYTF
TRBJ1-4 TRBV29-1 NA NA TGCAGCGTTGACAGTAATGAAAAACTGTTTTTT CSVDSNEKLFF
TRBJ1-2 TRBV3-1/TRBV3-2 NA NA TGTGCCAGCAGCCCGACCCCCGGGGGAGGCTATGGCTACACCTTC CASSPTPGGGYGYTF
TRBJ2-7 TRBV28 NA NA TGTGCCAGCAGCTTCAGGGACTACGAGCAGTACTTC CASSFRDYEQYF
TRBJ1-1 TRBV5-6 NA TRBD1 TGTGCCAGCAGACAACGGGACAGCCTGAACACTGAAGCTTTCTTT CASRQRDSLNTEAFF
TRBJ2-1 TRBV7-3 NA TRBD2 TGTGCCAGCAGCTACCGGACTAGCGGGAGGGGTCCGCAGTTCTTC CASSYRTSGRGPQFF
TRBJ1-1 TRBV5-8 NA NA TGTGCCAGCAGCCCCAGGGTGGACACTGAAGCTTTCTTT CASSPRVDTEAFF
TRBJ1-2 TRBV2 once NA TGTGCCAGCGGGACACGCGTCTATGGCTACACCTTC CASGTRVYGYTF
TRBJ2-7 TRBV27 NA TRBD2 TGTGCCAGCAGTTTCATTGCGGGAGGGCGGTGGTACGAGCAGTACTTC CASSFIAGGRWYEQYF
TRBJ1-1 TRBV10-2 NA NA TGCGCCAGCAGTGAGACCAGGCTGAACACTGAAGCTTTCTTT CASSETRLNTEAFF
TRBJ2-7 TRBV28 NA NA TGTGCCAGCAGTTTCGGTAAGAGCGGTACCTACGAGCAGTACTTC CASSFGKSGTYEQYF
TRBJ2-2 TRBV19 NA NA TGTGCCAGTAGGACCAGTACAGGGAGCACCGGGGAGCTGTTTTTT CASRTSTGSTGELFF
TRBJ2-7 TRBV10-3 NA TRBD2 TGTGCCATCAAAGGCGGGAGTGAGAACGAGCAGTACTTC CAIKGGSENEQYF
TRBJ1-6 TRBV4-1 NA NA TGCGCCAGCAGGGGCCCGCTTAATTCACCCCTCCACTTT CASRGPLNSPLHF
TRBJ1-4 TRBV19 NA NA TGTGCCAGTAGTATGCGGTCCCCGGAAAAACTGTTTTTT CASSMRSPEKLFF
TRBJ1-3 TRBV5-1 NA NA TGCGCCAGCAGCTTTAACCTACAGGGACGCCCTGGAAACACCATATATTTT CASSFNLQGRPGNTIYF
TRBJ2-1 TRBV27 NA TRBD2 TGTGCCAGCAGTCCCGCAGGGACTAGCGGGGGCGATGAGCAGTTCTTC CASSPAGTSGGDEQFF
TRBJ1-1 TRBV6-5 NA NA TGTGCCTCCGAAGCCGGGACACCGAACACTGAAGCTTTCTTT CASEAGTPNTEAFF
TRBJ2-1 TRBV2 NA TRBD2 TGTGCCAGCAGTGGACGACTAGCGGGAGGGGTTGAGCAGTTCTTC CASSGRLAGGVEQFF
TRBJ2-3 TRBV5-1 NA TRBD1 TGCGCCAGCAGCTTGGAGGGACAGGGGGCAGATACGCAGTATTTT CASSLEGQGADTQYF
TRBJ2-7 TRBV4-1 few TRBD1 TGCGCCAGCAGCCAATATAGCCACCGGGACAGCGCCTACGAGCAGTACTTC CASSQYSHRDSAYEQYF
TRBJ1-1 TRBV5-1 NA NA TGCGCCAGCAGCTTCGGGGAACGGAGTGAAGCTTTCTTT CASSFGERSEAFF
TRBJ2-7 TRBV6-1 NA NA TGTGCCAGCAGTGAACGGGAGCAGTACTTC CASSEREQYF
TRBJ2-1 TRBV7-7 NA NA TGTGCCAGCAGCTTATACTTCGGGGGAGAGAGGAACAATGAGCAGTTCTTC CASSLYFGGERNNEQFF
TRBJ2-2 TRBV9 many TRBD2 TGTGCCAGCAGCGTAGGGGGCGGGAGAACCACCGGGGAGCTGTTTTTT CASSVGGGRTTGELFF
TRBJ1-5 TRBV15 NA NA TGTGCCACCAGCAGAGAGGGAGACCAGCCCCAGCATTTT CATSREGDQPQHF
TRBJ1-2 TRBV7-2 NA TRBD1 TGTGCCAGCAGTCCTCAGGGGGCCGATTATGGCTACACCTTC CASSPQGADYGYTF
TRBJ1-2 TRBV25-1 NA NA TGTGCCAGCAGTGAATCGGCAGGGTCCCACTATGGCTACACCTTC CASSESAGSHYGYTF
TRBJ1-1 TRBV4-1 NA NA TGCGCCAGCAGCCAAGACGCGGGGGCAGAGTTTGAAGCTTTCTTT CASSQDAGAEFEAFF
TRBJ1-3 TRBV19 NA NA TGTGCCAGTACCATACAGGGTCTCTCCTCTGGAAACACCATATATTTT CASTIQGLSSGNTIYF
TRBJ1-1 TRBV27 NA NA TGTGCCAGCAGCCAATTCGGGAGTTCGAACACTGAAGCTTTCTTT CASSQFGSSNTEAFF
TRBJ1-4 TRBV5-1 few TRBD1 TGCGCCAGCAGCAAGGGGACAGGGAACAATGAAAAACTGTTTTTT CASSKGTGNNEKLFF
TRBJ2-1 TRBV5-1 NA TRBD2 TGCGCCAGCAGCCGTCAACCTAGCGGGAGGGCCAATGAGCAGTTCTTC CASSRQPSGRANEQFF
TRBJ2-1 TRBV5-4 NA NA TGTGCCAGCAGCTTGGAGTCTCCAACGAGGGCTGATGAGCAGTTCTTC CASSLESPTRADEQFF
TRBJ1-3 TRBV1 many NA TGCACCAGCAGCCAAGACAGGGGGCTTGGAAACACCATATATTTT CTSSQDRGLGNTIYF
TRBJ2-1 TRBV27 NA TRBD1 TGTGCCAGCTCGCCAGGGGGATCCTACAATGAGCAGTTCTTC CASSPGGSYNEQFF
TRBJ2-1 TRBV10-3 NA NA TGTGCCATCAGTGAGGGGGAGCCGAATTTCAATGAGCAGTTCTTC CAISEGEPNFNEQFF
TRBJ1-1 TRBV7-9 NA TRBD1 TGTGCCAGCACCCCAACAGGGGCGACAGAAGCTTTCTTT CASTPTGATEAFF
TRBJ2-1 TRBV2 NA TRBD1 TGTGCCAGCAGTCCCAGGACAGGGTCCAATGAGCAGTTCTTC CASSPRTGSNEQFF
TRBJ2-5 TRBV5-1 NA TRBD1 TGCGCCAGCAGCTTGGCTGGGACAGGAGGTCAAGAGACCCAGTACTTC CASSLAGTGGQETQYF
TRBJ2-1 TRBV2 NA NA TGTGCCAGCGCGGGGAGCTCCTACAATGAGCAGTTCTTC CASAGSSYNEQFF
TRBJ1-3 TRBV3-1/TRBV3-2 once NA TGTGCCAGCAGCCCGGCTATCAGTACAGGTTCTGGAAACACCATATATTTT CASSPAISTGSGNTIYF
TRBJ1-1 TRBV12-3/TRBV12-4 NA TRBD1 TGTGCCAGCAGTGGTGACAGGGCCTCTGAAGCTTTCTTT CASSGDRASEAFF
TRBJ1-6 TRBV7-9 NA TRBD1 TGTGCCAGCAGCAAATGGACAGGGGGGAATTCACCCCTCCACTTT CASSKWTGGNSPLHF
TRBJ2-7 TRBV30 NA NA TGTGCCTGGAGTAGGCGGAGGCCCTCCTCCTACGAGCAGTACTTC CAWSRRRPSSYEQYF
TRBJ2-3 TRBV28 NA TRBD1 TGTGCCAGCAGTCGTCGGACAGGTGGAACAGATACGCAGTATTTT CASSRRTGGTDTQYF